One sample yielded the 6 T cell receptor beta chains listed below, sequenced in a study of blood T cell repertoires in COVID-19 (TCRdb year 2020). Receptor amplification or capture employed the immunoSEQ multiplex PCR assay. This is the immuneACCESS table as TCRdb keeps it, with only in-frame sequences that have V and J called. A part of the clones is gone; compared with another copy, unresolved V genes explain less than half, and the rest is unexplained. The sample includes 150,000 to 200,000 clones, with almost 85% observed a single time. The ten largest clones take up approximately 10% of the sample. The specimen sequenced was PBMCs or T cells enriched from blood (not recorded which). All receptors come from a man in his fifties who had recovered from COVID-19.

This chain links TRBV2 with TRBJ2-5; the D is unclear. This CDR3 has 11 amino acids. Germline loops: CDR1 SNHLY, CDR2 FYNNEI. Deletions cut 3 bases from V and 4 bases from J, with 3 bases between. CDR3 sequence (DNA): TGTGCCAGCAGTGAGGCAGAGACCCAGTACTTC. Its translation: CASSEAETQYF.

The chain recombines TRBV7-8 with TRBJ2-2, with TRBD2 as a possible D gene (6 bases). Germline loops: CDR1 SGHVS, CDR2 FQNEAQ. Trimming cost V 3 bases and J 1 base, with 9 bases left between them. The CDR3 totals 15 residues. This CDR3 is CASSLRDWNTGELFF. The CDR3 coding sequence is TGTGCCAGCAGCTTGAGGGACTGGAACACCGGGGAGCTGTTTTTT.

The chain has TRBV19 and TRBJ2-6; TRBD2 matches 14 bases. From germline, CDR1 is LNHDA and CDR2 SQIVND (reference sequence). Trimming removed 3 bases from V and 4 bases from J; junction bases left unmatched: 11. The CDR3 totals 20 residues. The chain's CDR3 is CASSMSRLAGGPVGANVLTF. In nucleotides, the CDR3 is TGTGCCAGTAGTATGAGCCGACTAGCGGGAGGGCCGGTGGGGGCCAACGTCCTGACTTTC.

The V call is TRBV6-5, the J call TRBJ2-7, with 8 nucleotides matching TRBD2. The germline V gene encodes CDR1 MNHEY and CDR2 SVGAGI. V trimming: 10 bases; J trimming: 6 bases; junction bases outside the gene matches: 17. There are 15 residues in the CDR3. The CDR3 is CAIGGRGLGGSEQYF. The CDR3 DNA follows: TGTGCCATCGGAGGGAGGGGACTAGGCGGGTCCGAGCAGTACTTC.

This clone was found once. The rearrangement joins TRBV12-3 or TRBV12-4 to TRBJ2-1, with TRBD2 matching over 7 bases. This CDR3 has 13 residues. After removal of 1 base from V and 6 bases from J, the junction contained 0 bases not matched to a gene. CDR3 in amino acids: CASSLGGSNEQFF. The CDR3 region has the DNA TGTGCCAGCAGTTTAGGCGGGAGCAATGAGCAGTTCTTC.

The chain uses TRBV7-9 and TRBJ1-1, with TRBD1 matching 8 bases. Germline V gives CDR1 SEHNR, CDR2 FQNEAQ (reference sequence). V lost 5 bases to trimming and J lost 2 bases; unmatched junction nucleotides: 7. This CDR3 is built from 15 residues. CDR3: CASSPRTGLNTEAFF. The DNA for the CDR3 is TGTGCCAGCAGCCCCCGGACAGGGCTAAACACTGAAGCTTTCTTT.